This TCR beta chain was found in a study of monozygotic twins with inflammatory bowel disease. Skipping T cell sorting, the study isolated total RNA directly from whole blood. A note on this clonotype: Antigen specificity is unknown.

The CDR3 is 14 residues long. In germline, CDR1 is MNHEY, CDR2 SVGEGT. Findings of the study overall: The study found lower TCRbeta diversity (inverse Simpson) in IBD patients than in healthy co-twins.

The template-switching step introduced UMIs that carried a 6-nucleotide sample barcode. cDNA encoding TCRalpha and TCRbeta underwent two nested PCRs of 16 and 9 cycles, each of which was followed by bead purification. No DNA is given; TCRdb re-called the 5' RACE reads and lists each CDR3 protein once. This table holds over 350,000 distinct CDR3 sequences. The sequenced material came from blood. The clonotype was recovered from a human donor with ulcerative colitis or Crohn's disease, or a healthy co-twin of an affected twin (not recorded which). The chain combines TRBV6-2 or TRBV6-3 with TRBJ2-7; checking the TCRdb D call of TRBD1 is not possible without DNA. The CDR3 loop is CASSYDRGPYEQYF.